This is a list of T cell receptor beta chains from one sample in a study of cytomegalovirus exposure and HLA in healthy donors. TCRdb's copy holds only in-frame clones and misses some; the assay was immunoSEQ multiplex PCR. The profile shows 100,000 to 130,000 clones, roughly 88% of them singletons. Sequenced: PBMCs. The receptors were gathered from a young woman in good health and CMV-seronegative. CDR3s include the opening cysteine and the closing phenylalanine or tryptophan. D genes are given only for firm matches. Only part of the rows carry a size: once, few, many, or a class if the clone is expanded.

V,J,size,D,CDR3,DNA
TRBV7-9,TRBJ2-3,NA,NA,CASSPRLGSTDTQYF,TGTGCCAGCAGCCCTCGACTAGGAAGCACAGATACGCAGTATTTT
TRBV9,TRBJ1-2,NA,TRBD1,CASSVETGGGGYTF,TGTGCCAGCAGCGTAGAAACAGGGGGCGGGGGCTACACCTTC
TRBV4-2,TRBJ1-6,NA,NA,CASSQDNRATDNSPLHF,TGTGCCAGCAGCCAAGATAACAGGGCGACGGATAATTCACCCCTCCACTTT
TRBV7-9,TRBJ1-2,once,NA,CASSSGVRGYTF,TGTGCCAGCAGCTCAGGGGTTCGTGGCTACACCTTC
TRBV30,TRBJ1-1,once,NA,CAWSVLRTPHPEAFF,TGTGCCTGGAGTGTACTGCGGACTCCCCATCCTGAAGCTTTCTTT
TRBV6-5,TRBJ1-3,NA,NA,CASSLASGNTIYF,TGTGCCAGCAGTTTAGCCTCTGGAAACACCATATATTTT
TRBV5-1,TRBJ1-6,NA,NA,CASSFKGGSYNSPLHF,TGCGCCAGCAGCTTTAAGGGAGGGAGTTATAATTCACCCCTCCACTTT
TRBV30,TRBJ2-1,NA,NA,CAWSDGASYEQFF,TGTGCCTGGAGTGATGGGGCTTCCTATGAGCAGTTCTTC
TRBV11-2,TRBJ2-3,NA,TRBD2,CASSWGLAGSTDTQYF,TGTGCCAGCTCATGGGGACTAGCGGGGAGCACAGATACGCAGTATTTT
TRBV2,TRBJ1-4,NA,NA,CASSEEVEGDEKLFF,TGTGCCAGCAGTGAAGAGGTAGAGGGAGATGAAAAACTGTTTTTT
TRBV25-1,TRBJ2-1,NA,TRBD1,CASSIHRGEVYNEQFF,TGTGCCAGCAGCATACACAGGGGGGAGGTTTACAATGAGCAGTTCTTC
TRBV27,TRBJ2-7,NA,TRBD2,CASSSTSGGPYEQYF,TGTGCCAGCAGTTCAACTAGCGGGGGGCCCTACGAGCAGTACTTC
TRBV2,TRBJ2-5,NA,NA,CASGGSEAETQYF,TGTGCCAGCGGGGGGTCAGAGGCGGAGACCCAGTACTTC
TRBV4-1,TRBJ1-1,NA,NA,CASSGQLNTEAFF,TGCGCCAGCAGCGGACAGCTGAACACTGAAGCTTTCTTT
TRBV5-1,TRBJ2-1,NA,TRBD2,CASSLERGGPGEQFF,TGCGCCAGCAGCTTGGAGCGGGGGGGCCCTGGTGAGCAGTTCTTC
TRBV20-1,TRBJ1-1,few,NA,CSATQSEAFF,TGCAGTGCTACCCAGTCTGAAGCTTTCTTT
TRBV11-2,TRBJ2-1,NA,TRBD1,CASSLETGSPSYNEQFF,TGTGCCAGCAGCTTGGAGACAGGGAGTCCCTCCTACAATGAGCAGTTCTTC
TRBV28,TRBJ2-6,once,TRBD2,CASGSGAGANVLTF,TGTGCCAGCGGGAGCGGGGCTGGGGCCAACGTCCTGACTTTC
TRBV5-4,TRBJ2-3,NA,NA,CASSSAAGPGTDTQYF,TGTGCCAGCAGCAGTGCCGCGGGACCTGGCACAGATACGCAGTATTTT
TRBV19,TRBJ2-3,NA,NA,CASSTLSGTDTQYF,TGTGCCAGTAGTACCTTGTCGGGGACAGATACGCAGTATTTT
TRBV30,TRBJ2-2,NA,TRBD1,CAWSVLGQVNTGELFF,TGTGCCTGGAGTGTATTGGGACAGGTGAACACCGGGGAGCTGTTTTTT
TRBV2,TRBJ2-2,NA,TRBD2,CASRPRTSGGPGELFF,TGTGCCAGCAGGCCTCGGACTAGCGGGGGGCCCGGGGAGCTGTTTTTT
TRBV7-6,TRBJ1-1,NA,NA,CASSLGGGGTEAFF,TGTGCCAGCAGCTTAGGTGGAGGAGGCACTGAAGCTTTCTTT
TRBV7-8,TRBJ2-1,NA,NA,CASSLGLRVDEQFF,TGTGCCAGCAGCTTAGGACTCAGGGTAGATGAGCAGTTCTTC
TRBV30,TRBJ2-7,NA,TRBD1,CASLDRQGSTYEQYF,TGTGCCTCCCTAGATCGACAGGGCTCGACCTACGAGCAGTACTTC
TRBV27,TRBJ2-2,once,TRBD1,CASRPGTRGTGELFF,TGTGCCAGCAGGCCCGGGACCAGGGGGACCGGGGAGCTGTTTTTT
TRBV6-5,TRBJ2-5,NA,NA,CASSLYSLLLQETQYF,TGTGCCAGCAGTTTGTACAGCCTACTCCTCCAAGAGACCCAGTACTTC
TRBV11-2,TRBJ2-5,NA,NA,CASSLAGSGETQYF,TGTGCCAGCAGCTTAGCAGGGTCCGGGGAGACCCAGTACTTC
TRBV7-9,TRBJ2-7,NA,NA,CASSLSSYEQYF,TGTGCCAGCAGCCTGAGCTCCTACGAGCAGTACTTC
TRBV2,TRBJ1-4,NA,NA,CASSELRGEKLFF,TGTGCCAGCAGTGAACTTCGGGGGGAAAAACTGTTTTTT
TRBV28,TRBJ2-5,NA,TRBD2,CASSPAGLAGQETQYF,TGTGCCAGCAGTCCCGCGGGACTAGCGGGCCAAGAGACCCAGTACTTC
TRBV28,TRBJ1-5,once,NA,CASSKGEGRLGQPQHF,TGTGCCAGCAGTAAAGGGGAGGGGAGGTTAGGTCAGCCCCAGCATTTT
TRBV7-9,TRBJ1-5,NA,NA,CASSSTNQPQHF,TGTGCCAGCAGCTCTACCAATCAGCCCCAGCATTTT
TRBV4-1,TRBJ2-2,NA,TRBD1,CASSQPGQGHGELFF,TGCGCCAGCAGCCAACCGGGACAGGGCCACGGGGAGCTGTTTTTT
TRBV2,TRBJ1-6,NA,TRBD1,CASIGQANSPLHF,TGTGCCAGCATTGGACAGGCCAATTCACCCCTCCACTTT
TRBV6-5,TRBJ1-5,NA,NA,CASSYSGQINQPQHF,TGTGCCAGCAGTTACTCTGGACAGATAAATCAGCCCCAGCATTTT
TRBV5-1,TRBJ2-5,NA,NA,CASSLARWGVETQYF,TGCGCCAGCAGCTTGGCGAGGTGGGGGGTTGAGACCCAGTACTTC
TRBV2,TRBJ2-7,NA,NA,CASRKLPPGYEQYF,TGTGCCAGCAGAAAGCTACCGCCCGGGTACGAGCAGTACTTC
TRBV6-5,TRBJ2-7,NA,NA,CASSETGSPNYEQYF,TGTGCCAGCAGCGAAACAGGGTCTCCAAACTACGAGCAGTACTTC
TRBV30,TRBJ1-5,NA,TRBD1,CAWNSGGGGQPQHF,TGTGCCTGGAATTCAGGAGGGGGCGGTCAGCCCCAGCATTTT
TRBV4-1,TRBJ1-1,few,NA,CASSLQGGYEAFF,TGCGCCAGCAGCCTACAGGGTGGGTATGAAGCTTTCTTT